One and the same sample provided the 22 T cell receptor beta chains below, sequenced in a study of T cell clonality in common variable immunodeficiency. Using immunoSEQ multiplex PCR, the repertoire was profiled, and TCRdb retains in-frame clones only, with some absent. The sample shows fewer than 60,000 clones, none of them appearing just once. What was sequenced was peripheral blood mononuclear cells. All receptors derive from a person aged 18-69 years in good health.

This clone occurred many times. Coverage ceases 3 residues before the CDR3 finishes, and the germline J gene fills in the end. The chain links TRBV20-1 to TRBJ2-7; 7 nucleotides agree with TRBD2. CDR3 length equals 13 residues. Germline trimming cut 7 bases from V and 2 bases from J; bases unmatched to any gene: 8. Germline loops: CDR1 DFQATT, CDR2 SNEGSKA (reference sequence). CDR3: CSVPGTNTYEQYF. The CDR3 DNA, read in part, is TGCAGTGTCCCCGGGACTAACACCTACGAG.

This clone occurred many times. Partial CDR3 DNA: TGTGCCTGGCGCAAACTTGGGACAGCAAAAACCCGTACGAACTACAATGAG. Encoded protein: CAWRKLGTAKTRTNYNE. The whole CDR3 sequence reads CAWRKLGTAKTRTNYNEQFF. J is TRBJ2-1 and V is TRBV30; 7 bases are shared with TRBD1. The read is 3 residues too short to cover the CDR3 end, so that end is filled in from the germline J gene. The J segment lost 3 bases and the V segment lost 5 bases, leaving 25 bases of the junction unmatched. Germline values: CDR1 GTSNPN, CDR2 SVGIG (reference sequence). This CDR3 is 20 amino acids long.

Concerning this clone itself: The observed sequence ends 3 residues before the CDR3 terminus, with the missing tail filled in from the germline J gene. This chain uses TRBV7-3 with TRBJ1-2; a possible D gene is TRBD1 (6 bases). V lost 5 bases and J lost 3, with 10 bases in between. This CDR3 comprises 13 residues. Germline V lookup: CDR1 SGHTA, CDR2 FQGTGA. CDR3 bases read: TGTGCCAGCAGCCGACGGACAGACTATGGC. This gives the protein CASSRRTDYG. The CDR3 in full is CASSRRTDYGYTF.

This clone was seen at least ten times. Read coverage stops 3 residues before the CDR3 terminus; the germline J gene supplies the remainder. The rearrangement links TRBV15 to TRBJ2-7; 8 nucleotides agree with TRBD1. Germline V gene sequence: CDR1 LNHNV, CDR2 YYDKDF (reference sequence). The CDR3 sequence is 19 residues long. After removal of 1 base from V and 0 bases from J, the junction contained 14 bases not matched to a gene. This CDR3 is CATSRADTRTGFSSYEQYF. CDR3 DNA (partial): TGTGCCACCAGCAGAGCCGATACCAGGACAGGGTTTAGCTCCTACGAG.

This clone was found many times. CDR3 loop: CSADRPGNNQPQHF. The CDR3 DNA, read in part, is TGCAGTGCTGATCGGCCAGGCAACAATCAGCCC. The rearrangement uses TRBV20-1 and TRBJ1-5; D gene ambiguous. The read ends 3 residues shy of where the CDR3 ends; the end is completed using the germline J gene. The length of the CDR3 is 14 residues. Germline loops: CDR1 DFQATT, CDR2 SNEGSKA (reference sequence). Trimming took 5 bases from V and 3 from J, leaving 14 bases between them.

This clone was detected ten times or more. Read data end 3 residues before the CDR3 end; the end is taken from the germline J gene. The V call is TRBV19, the J call TRBJ1-2, with D possibly TRBD1 on 5 matching bases. The germline V gene has CDR1 LNHDA and CDR2 SQIVND (reference sequence). This CDR3 has 15 amino acids. V was trimmed by 3 bases and J by 1 base, leaving 12 bases between them. This CDR3 is CASSIGATVNYGYTF. CDR3 DNA, as far as it was read: TGTGCCAGTAGTATTGGGGCAACCGTTAACTATGGC.

This clone was observed a handful of times. The read finishes 3 residues shy of the CDR3 end, and the germline J gene is used to complete it. The rearrangement uses TRBV11-3 and TRBJ2-7, with a weak D call TRBD2 (5 bases). The V gene's germline CDR1 is SGHNT and CDR2 YENEEA. The CDR3 totals 12 residues. The germline V and J ends were trimmed by 5 bases and 4 bases, with 9 bases remaining between them. The CDR3 spells CASSARGYEQYF. The sequenced part of the CDR3 DNA is TGTGCCAGCAGCGCACGGGGATACGAG. The complete variable domain, with remaining parts taken from reference TRBV11-3 and TRBJ2-7, reads EAGVVQSPRYKIIEKKQPVAFWCNPISGHNTLYWYLQNLGQGPELLIRYENEEAVDDSQLPKDRFSAERLKGVDSTLKIQPAELGDSAVYLCASSARGYEQYFGPGTRLTVT.

Regarding this clone: The sequenced fragment ends 3 residues before the CDR3 boundary, so the rest is inferred from the germline J gene. The chain joins TRBV5-1 to TRBJ1-3; tentative D call: TRBD1 (6 bases). The V and J ends lost 4 bases and 4 bases respectively, with 15 bases between them. Germline assignment: CDR1 SGHRS and CDR2 YFSETQ. The CDR3 spans 15 residues. The CDR3 sequence: CASSKSTGYGNTIYF. The part of the CDR3 DNA that was read is TGCGCCAGCAGCAAATCTACAGGGTACGGAAACACC.

This clone showed up many times. The DNA read from the CDR3 is TGCGCCAGCTCTAACCGGTCATACAATGAAAAA. It yields the protein CASSNRSYNEK. The full CDR3 protein is CASSNRSYNEKLFF. This chain connects TRBV5-1 to TRBJ1-4; D uncertain. The read terminates 3 residues before the CDR3 end, so the remaining end is supplied by the germline J gene. The CDR3 length is 14 residues. V lost 7 bases and J 5 bases, leaving 15 bases between the germline ends. Germline lookup yields CDR1 SGHRS and CDR2 YFSETQ.

For this clone: The CDR3 goes on 3 residues after the read ends, and that part is filled in from the germline J gene. V and J are TRBV18 and TRBJ1-5, with D maybe TRBD1 (6 bases). V was cut by 5 bases and J by 3 bases, with 8 bases left in between. This CDR3 comprises 13 residues. Per germline, CDR1 KGHSH and CDR2 LQKENI. The CDR3 sequence: CASSRTDNQPQHF. The covered CDR3 bases are TGTGCCAGCTCAAGGACAGACAATCAGCCC. Full variable domain (outside the CDR3, taken from reference TRBV18 and TRBJ1-5): NAGVMQNPRHLVRRRGQEARLRCSPMKGHSHVYWYRQLPEEGLKFMVYLQKENIIDESGMPKERFSAEFPKEGPSILRIQQVVRGDSAAYFCASSRTDNQPQHFGDGTRLSIL.

This clone showed up many times. The sequence runs out 3 residues before the end of the CDR3; the remainder is reconstructed from the germline J gene. The chain carries TRBV7-3 and TRBJ2-3; 9 bases align to TRBD1. V shed 5 bases, J shed 3 bases, and the junction held 3 bases outside the gene matches. The CDR3 covers 14 residues. Germline V gene lookup returns CDR1 SGHTA and CDR2 FQGTGA. CDR3 residues: CASSLTGGTDTQYF. The part of the CDR3 DNA that was read is TGTGCCAGCAGCCTGACAGGGGGGACAGATACG.

As regards this clone: The read ends 3 residues shy of where the CDR3 ends; the end is completed using the germline J gene. This chain uses TRBV11-3 with TRBJ2-6, with TRBD2 matching 10 bases. CDR1 is SGHNT and CDR2 is YENEEA in the germline V gene. This CDR3 comprises 14 residues. The CDR3 protein is CASSQEKRGGLLTF. The covered CDR3 bases are TGTGCCAGCAGCCAAGAGAAGCGGGGGGGCCTC. The variable domain in full, completed from reference TRBV11-3 and TRBJ2-6, reads EAGVVQSPRYKIIEKKQPVAFWCNPISGHNTLYWYLQNLGQGPELLIRYENEEAVDDSQLPKDRFSAERLKGVDSTLKIQPAELGDSAVYLCASSQEKRGGLLTFGAGSRLTVL.

This clone occurred many times. The read ends 3 residues early relative to the CDR3; the germline J gene fills the gap. V gene TRBV19 combines with J gene TRBJ1-5; 8 positions agree with TRBD1. This CDR3 is built from 15 residues. Germline loops: CDR1 LNHDA, CDR2 SQIVND (reference sequence). Losses at the gene ends were 2 bases for V and 1 base for J; bases not matched to a gene: 1. The CDR3 sequence is CASSIRQGSNQPQHF. CDR3 DNA, as far as it was read: TGTGCCAGTAGTATACGACAGGGGAGCAATCAGCCC.

At least ten counts were recorded for this clone. The observed sequence ends 3 residues before the CDR3 terminus, with the missing tail filled in from the germline J gene. The chain couples TRBV19 to TRBJ1-3, with D maybe TRBD1 (5 bases). V lost 6 bases and J 3 bases, leaving 18 bases between the germline ends. The CDR3 sequence is 16 residues long. Looked up from germline, CDR1 is LNHDA and CDR2 is SQIVND (reference sequence). CDR3 residues: CASRLTDSPIGNTIYF. CDR3 bases read: TGTGCCAGTAGATTAACTGACAGTCCGATTGGAAACACC. The complete variable domain, with remaining parts taken from reference TRBV19 and TRBJ1-3, reads DGGITQSPKYLFRKEGQNVTLSCEQNLNHDAMYWYRQDPGQGLRLIYYSQIVNDFQKGDIAEGYSVSREKKESFPLTVTSAQKNPTAFYLCASRLTDSPIGNTIYFGEGSWLTVV.

This clone has a count of ten or more. Read sequence stops 3 residues before the CDR3 end, and the germline J gene provides the missing end. The V gene is TRBV5-6, the J gene TRBJ2-2, with D unclear. This CDR3 has 14 amino acids. CDR1 SGHDT and CDR2 YYEEEE come from the germline V gene. Trimming stripped 2 bases from V and 4 bases from J, with 9 bases between. The covered CDR3 bases are TGTGCCAGCAGCTTTATAGTGAGCACCGGGGAG. Translation gives CASSFIVSTGE. The full CDR3 is CASSFIVSTGELFF.

The table lists this clone with many counts. The read falls 3 residues short of the CDR3 end, and the missing part is taken from the germline J gene. The chain joins TRBV19 to TRBJ2-7; tentatively, D is TRBD1 (5 bases). The CDR3 extends over 11 amino acids. Trimming took off 6 bases at V and 6 bases at J, with 9 bases between the two ends. Looked up from germline, CDR1 is LNHDA and CDR2 is SQIVND (reference sequence). The CDR3 loop is CASRQGGEQYF. The sequenced part of the CDR3 DNA is TGTGCCAGTAGGCAGGGCGGCGAG.

This clone was detected many times. The CDR3 region is CASSEAFSNQPQHF. The CDR3 DNA, read in part, is TGTGCCAGCAGTGAAGCGTTTAGTAATCAGCCC. This chain joins TRBV6-1 and TRBJ1-5; the D is unclear. The read falls 3 residues short of the CDR3 end, and the missing part is taken from the germline J gene. The CDR3 totals 14 residues. Trimming removed 0 bases from V and 4 bases from J, with 7 bases in between. From germline, CDR1 is MNHNS and CDR2 SASEGT.

This clone was detected many times. The part of the CDR3 DNA that was read is TGCAGCGTACAGGGGGCCGGCTATGGC. Its protein product is CSVQGAGYG. From start to end, the CDR3 is CSVQGAGYGYTF. The J gene is TRBJ1-2, the V gene TRBV29-1; 9 bases align to TRBD1. Read data end 3 residues before the CDR3 end; the end is taken from the germline J gene. After removal of 6 bases from V and 4 bases from J, the junction contained 3 bases not matched to a gene. Germline CDR1 reads SQVTM; CDR2 reads ANQGSEA. The CDR3 has 12 residues.

This clone was observed at least ten times. The read terminates 3 residues ahead of where the CDR3 ends, so the germline J gene completes it. This chain uses TRBV5-1 with TRBJ2-7; the D gene is possibly TRBD1 (6 bases). The CDR3 runs 15 residues. Trimming removed 4 bases from V and 0 bases from J, with 14 bases in between. The germline CDR1 and CDR2 sequences are SGHRS and YFSETQ. CDR3 sequence: CASSDAGTHSYEQYF. The CDR3 bases that were read are TGCGCCAGCAGCGACGCCGGGACACACTCCTACGAG.

This clone occurred many times. The sequenced CDR3 bases are TGTGCCAGCAGCGTAACAGGGGGGAGTTATGAAAAA. It encodes CASSVTGGSYEK. The full CDR3 sequence reads CASSVTGGSYEKLFF. The chain links TRBV5-5 to TRBJ1-4; 8 bases map to TRBD1. The read halts 3 residues ahead of the CDR3 end, with the missing end drawn from the germline J gene. The germline V gene has CDR1 SGHKS and CDR2 YYEKEE (reference sequence). The trim removed 4 bases at V and 6 bases at J, leaving 8 bases unmatched. The CDR3 extends over 15 amino acids.

The sample holds many counts of this clone. The CDR3 end lies 3 residues beyond the end of the read and is filled in from the germline J gene. The chain combines TRBV6-4 with TRBJ2-2, with 12 bases aligning to TRBD1. Germline V gives CDR1 MRHNA, CDR2 SNTAGT. The CDR3 totals 15 residues. Losses at the gene ends were 3 bases for V and 6 bases for J; bases not matched to a gene: 2. The chain's CDR3 is CASSEGTGGSGELFF. The covered CDR3 bases are TGTGCCAGCAGTGAGGGGACAGGGGGCTCCGGGGAG.

This clone was counted many times. The read ends 3 residues early relative to the CDR3; the germline J gene fills the gap. The rearrangement uses TRBV18 and TRBJ2-5; TRBD2 aligns across 11 bases. Germline CDR1 is KGHSH and CDR2 is LQKENI. J lost 5 bases, V lost 4 bases, and 6 bases had no gene match. This CDR3 region has 15 residues. The CDR3 loop reads CASSQTGLAVETQYF. The sequenced part of the CDR3 DNA is TGTGCCAGCTCACAAACGGGACTAGCGGTTGAGACC.